This T cell receptor beta chain was retrieved from a study of blood T cells in healthy people across ages. General study points: What prevented conclusive comparison of naive and antigen-experienced cells was that PBMCs were unsorted.

The authors ran a second PCR of roughly 6 to 12 cycles using a sample-barcoded 5' primer and a J-beta primer mix. TCRdb ran MiXCR on the 5' RACE reads and lists one entry per CDR3 protein. Altogether 450,000 to 600,000 distinct CDR3 sequences are present, about 28% being singletons, with the ten largest covering approximately 3.6%. This clonotype was counted only a few times. What it binds is not known. This sample was also put to use in a study of T cells of mothers and their children. According to that study: cDNA was made from all extracted RNA, around 1.5 ug per 15 ul. For each mother, over 8 million TCR beta CDR3 reads were obtained, and for each child, 2.5 million to 3 million.

The clonotype was recovered from a boy aged 2 to 9 in good health. The sequenced sample was blood.

The CDR3 spells CASSQDPVRLSGNTIYF. CDR3 sequence (DNA): TGTGCCAGCAGCCAAGATCCGGTACGGCTCTCTGGAAACACCATATATTTT. The chain has TRBV4-2 and TRBJ1-3; D remains unclear. Trimming removed 0 bases at V and 0 bases at J, with 12 bases between. The CDR3 covers 17 residues. Germline-derived CDR1 and CDR2 are LGHNA and YNFKEQ.